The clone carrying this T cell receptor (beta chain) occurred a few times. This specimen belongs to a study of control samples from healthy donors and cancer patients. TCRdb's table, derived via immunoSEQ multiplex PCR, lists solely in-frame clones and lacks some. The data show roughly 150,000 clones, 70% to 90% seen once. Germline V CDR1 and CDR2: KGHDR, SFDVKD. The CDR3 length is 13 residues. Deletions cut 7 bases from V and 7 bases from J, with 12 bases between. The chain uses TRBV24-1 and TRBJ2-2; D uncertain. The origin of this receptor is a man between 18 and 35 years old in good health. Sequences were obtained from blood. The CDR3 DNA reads TGTGCCACCAGGGGGTCCTCCCGCGGGGAGCTGTTTTTT. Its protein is CATRGSSRGELFF.